The TCR beta chain under discussion was sequenced for a study of T cells after posttransplantation cyclophosphamide. Study-wide points: Later post-transplant blood repertoires were often dominated by donor CD8+ memory clones. Skin or GI-infiltrating T cells shared few TRB sequences with blood. Recipient CMV seropositivity and CMV reactivation strongly tracked TRB clonality.

The naive gate required viable CD3+CD4+ or CD3+CD8+ cells with CCR7+CD45RA+CD45RO-CD95-CD27+CD28+ phenotype. For this clone: Its target is not known.

This CDR3 has 14 residues. CDR1 is LNHDA and CDR2 is SQIVND in the germline V gene (reference sequence). Losses at the gene ends were 6 bases for V and 5 bases for J; bases not matched to a gene: 7. TCRdb's copy holds only in-frame clones and misses some; the assay was immunoSEQ multiplex PCR. The sample has more than 30,000 clones, about nine tenths seen once. The specimen was naive CD4+ T cells sorted from PBMCs. The sequence came from a woman aged 55-69 years in good health, CMV-negative, and a related stem cell transplant donor. This rearrangement joins TRBV19 to TRBJ2-1; TRBD1 matches at 7 bases. CDR3 region: CASRPGTVNNEQFF. CDR3 sequence (DNA): TGTGCCAGTAGACCCGGGACAGTTAACAATGAGCAGTTCTTC.